The 16 T cell receptor beta chains below come from one sample, sequenced in a study of CD8 T cells in ankylosing spondylitis. TCRdb used MiXCR to reprocess the 5' RACE reads, holding one entry per CDR3 protein. The sample lists some 130,000 distinct CDR3 sequences, approximately 7.4% occurring once. What was sequenced was blood, either unsorted or a sorted T cell fraction (not recorded which). All receptors come from a female donor with ankylosing spondylitis or in good health (not recorded which).

This clonotype was counted ten times or more. V usage is TRBV15 and J usage is TRBJ1-5; 8 bases match TRBD1. The ends lost 5 bases at V and 11 bases at J; junction bases unmatched: 11. This CDR3 is 14 amino acids long. Germline CDR1 LNHNV, CDR2 YYDKDF (reference sequence). Here the CDR3 DNA reads TGTGCCACCAGCCTTGGGACAGGCCCTATGGCCCAGCATTTT. It encodes CATSLGTGPMAQHF.

This clonotype was observed a handful of times. The rearrangement uses TRBV30 and TRBJ2-7, with D possibly TRBD1 on 6 matching bases. V lost 5 bases, J lost 3 bases, and 14 bases lay in between. In germline, CDR1 is GTSNPN, CDR2 SVGIG (reference sequence). The CDR3 totals 13 residues. CDR3 sequence (DNA): TGTGCCTGGGAAACAGGGAGAGGCTACGAGCAGTACTTC. Translated: CAWETGRGYEQYF.

This clonotype has ten or more counts. The chain has TRBV3-1 and TRBJ1-1; D is uncertain. This CDR3 is built from 15 residues. Trimming shortened V by 1 base and J by 5 bases, and 14 bases separated the two germline ends. CDR1 is LGHDT and CDR2 is YNNKEL in the germline V gene (reference sequence). The CDR3 spells CASSQAPVIGTEAFF. DNA for the CDR3: TGTGCCAGCAGCCAAGCCCCTGTTATTGGGACTGAAGCTTTCTTT. The whole variable domain, filled in from reference TRBV3-1 and TRBJ1-1, reads DTAVSQTPKYLVTQMGNDKSIKCEQNLGHDTMYWYKQDSKKFLKIMFSYNNKELIINETVPNRFSPKSPDKAHLNLHINSLELGDSAVYFCASSQAPVIGTEAFFGQGTRLTVV.

This clonotype appeared many times. The CDR3 loop reads CASSLLRGEQFF. CDR3 sequence (DNA): TGTGCCAGCAGCTTACTGCGCGGGGAGCAGTTCTTC. The V call is TRBV7-8, the J call TRBJ2-1; D possibly corresponds to TRBD2 (5 bases). Germline lookup yields CDR1 SGHVS and CDR2 FQNEAQ. Deletions cut 2 bases from V and 10 bases from J, with 9 bases between. This CDR3 spans 12 amino acids.

The chain joins TRBV7-9 to TRBJ2-3, with D unclear. Germline values: CDR1 SEHNR, CDR2 FQNEAQ (reference sequence). This CDR3 is 14 amino acids long. Trimming pared 7 bases from V and 0 bases from J, leaving 11 bases between. For the CDR3, the DNA is TGTGCCAGCATGACGGTCAAGAGCACAGATACGCAGTATTTT. Its protein product is CASMTVKSTDTQYF.

This clonotype occurred a few times. The V and J genes are TRBV7-9 and TRBJ1-1; the D is unclear. Trimming stripped 5 bases from V and 4 bases from J, with 17 bases between. The CDR3 extends over 15 amino acids. Per the germline V gene, CDR1 is SEHNR and CDR2 is FQNEAQ (reference sequence). The CDR3 bases are TGTGCCAGCAGCCGCGACGGGCTGCCGCGCACTGAAGCTTTCTTT. It specifies CASSRDGLPRTEAFF.

This clonotype was detected ten times or more. The V gene is TRBV15, the J gene TRBJ2-1; D might be TRBD2 (6 bases). Per the germline V gene, CDR1 is LNHNV and CDR2 is YYDKDF (reference sequence). With 0 bases removed from V and 1 base from J, the gap between germline ends came to 10 bases. This CDR3 contains 16 residues. Written as DNA, the CDR3 is TGTGCCACCAGCAGAGATCATGGGGGGTCCTACAATGAGCAGTTCTTC. Translating gives CATSRDHGGSYNEQFF.

There are many counts of this clonotype. This sequence joins TRBV11-1 and TRBJ2-1; D unresolved. The germline gives CDR1 SGHAT, CDR2 FQDESV (reference sequence). The CDR3 has 16 amino acids. V lost 4 bases and J 0 bases, leaving 13 bases between the germline ends. The CDR3: CASSSSGRSSYNEQFF. The DNA of the CDR3 is TGTGCCAGCAGCTCAAGTGGTCGGAGCTCCTACAATGAGCAGTTCTTC.

This clonotype was observed many times. The chain links TRBV6-1 to TRBJ1-2, with D unresolved. CDR1 is MNHNS, CDR2 SASEGT, per germline. Between the trimmed V and J ends, which lost 2 bases and 8 bases, there was a span of 12 bases. This CDR3 is built from 13 residues. The CDR3 sequence is CASSETEPRGYTF. The CDR3, as DNA: TGTGCCAGCAGTGAAACGGAGCCCCGGGGCTACACCTTC.

This clonotype was seen ten or more times. Compared with germline, one end of the junction differs, possibly owing to a read error. The chain couples TRBV12-3 or TRBV12-4 to TRBJ2-2; possibly TRBD2 for D (6 bases). The CDR3 length is 12 residues. The CDR3: CASSLAPGGLFF. In DNA, the CDR3 is TGTGCCAGCAGTTTGGCTCCCGGGGGGCTGTTTTTT.

This clonotype was counted ten times or more. The chain recombines TRBV19 with TRBJ2-3, with D possibly matching TRBD1 (6 bases). The CDR3 length is 16 residues. V was trimmed by 5 bases and J by 2 bases, leaving 17 bases between them. CDR1 and CDR2 from the germline V gene are LNHDA and SQIVND (reference sequence). CDR3 DNA: TGTGCCAGTAGTTCGGTTGGGGGCACCTCCACAGATACGCAGTATTTT. The encoded protein is CASSSVGGTSTDTQYF.

This clonotype occurred many times. V gene TRBV4-2 combines with J gene TRBJ1-2; 9 bases match TRBD1. With V trimmed by 4 bases and J by 6 bases, 9 bases remained unmatched. The germline CDR1 and CDR2 sequences are LGHNA and YNFKEQ. The CDR3 is 15 amino acids. The CDR3 nucleotides read TGTGCCAGCAGCCCGAAACAGGGGGCGTTGGATGGCTACACCTTC. It translates to CASSPKQGALDGYTF.

There are many counts of this clonotype. The chain recombines TRBV12-5 with TRBJ1-5; D is unclear. Germline V gene sequence: CDR1 LGHNT, CDR2 FRNRAP. CDR3 length: 15 amino acids. Trimming shortened V by 1 base and J by 4 bases, and 11 bases separated the two germline ends. CDR3: CASGLAGILNQPQHF. The CDR3 nucleotides read TGTGCTAGTGGTTTGGCCGGGATCCTTAATCAGCCCCAGCATTTT.

This clonotype was seen just once. It is unclear where the CDR3 begins or ends on the DNA, so no DNA is shown, and the CDR3 is as TCRdb lists it. The chain recombines TRBV12-1 with TRBJ1-2; the tabulated D call, TRBD1, remains unverified against the DNA. TRBV12-1 is flagged as a pseudogene. The CDR3 comprises 16 residues, both ends counted. The CDR3 sequence: CASSVASGTGGYGYTF.

This clonotype has at least ten counts. The junction and the germline gene differ at one end; a read error may be behind it. The chain combines TRBV5-1 with TRBJ2-5, with TRBD1 matching over 8 bases. CDR1 and CDR2 from the germline V gene are SGHRS and YFSETQ. The CDR3 is 14 residues long. CDR3 nucleotides: TGCGCCAGCGGCTTGGCCGGACAGGGCGAGACCCAGTACTTC. Encoded protein: CASGLAGQGETQYF.

At least ten counts were recorded for this clonotype. This rearrangement joins TRBV12-3 or TRBV12-4 to TRBJ1-2; unclear D gene. This CDR3 spans 15 amino acids. Trimming pared 1 base from V and 3 bases from J, leaving 12 bases between. This CDR3 reads CASSLGAGEDYGYTF. CDR3 DNA: TGTGCCAGCAGTTTAGGGGCAGGAGAAGACTATGGCTACACCTTC.